What follows describes a single TCR beta chain. Its antigen is unknown. For sequencing, patients were chosen who had shown expansion of CD8+CD57+ cells by flow cytometry. Severe acquired aplastic anemia was present in all patients. The study sampled blood from patients who had received no therapy. The entry originates in a study of CD8+CD57+ T cells in acquired aplastic anemia. Whole-study context: Average DNA yield from sorted CD4+ and CD8+ cells was around 3 ug. Whole-study findings and limits: Fewer than 30 CD8+ CDR3 sequences were shared between patients and controls.

The length of the CDR3 is 16 residues. With 6 bases removed from V and 2 bases from J, the gap between germline ends came to 18 bases. Germline assignment: CDR1 MNHNS and CDR2 SASEGT. Template material for TCR beta VDJ and CDR3 profiling consisted of genomic DNA. In TCRdb, the reads were re-called with MiXCR into one record per CDR3 protein. The sample consists of about 120,000 distinct CDR3 sequences, about 50% of them appearing once. Sequencing was performed on sorted CD4+, CD8+, or CD8+CD57+ T cells (not recorded which) from PBMCs. The J gene is TRBJ2-3, the V gene TRBV6-1, with D perhaps TRBD1 or TRBD2 (5 bases each). The receptor comes from a human donor with aplastic anemia. DNA for the CDR3: TGTGCCAGCAGACCGAGGCCATACGGGGCCACAGATACGCAGTATTTT. Translation gives CASRPRPYGATDTQYF.